This T cell receptor (beta chain) came from a study of radiotherapy plus CTLA-4 blockade in lung cancer. CDR3 size: 15 residues. The germline CDR1 and CDR2 sequences are LGHNA and YSLEER. The V and J ends lost 3 bases and 5 bases respectively, with 16 bases between them. The repertoire was sequenced with immunoSEQ multiplex PCR; TCRdb's copy has only in-frame clones and lacks some. The sample carries tens of thousands of clones, about 79% recorded once. This TCR was sampled from a human donor with non-small cell lung cancer that progressed on radiotherapy plus ipilimumab. Source: peripheral blood, taken from a patient treated with radiotherapy plus ipilimumab. V and J are TRBV4-3 and TRBJ2-5; D is possibly TRBD2 (5 bases). Here the CDR3 reads CASSHKGDWRETQYF. CDR3 nucleotide sequence: TGCGCCAGCAGCCACAAAGGCGACTGGAGGGAGACCCAGTACTTC.